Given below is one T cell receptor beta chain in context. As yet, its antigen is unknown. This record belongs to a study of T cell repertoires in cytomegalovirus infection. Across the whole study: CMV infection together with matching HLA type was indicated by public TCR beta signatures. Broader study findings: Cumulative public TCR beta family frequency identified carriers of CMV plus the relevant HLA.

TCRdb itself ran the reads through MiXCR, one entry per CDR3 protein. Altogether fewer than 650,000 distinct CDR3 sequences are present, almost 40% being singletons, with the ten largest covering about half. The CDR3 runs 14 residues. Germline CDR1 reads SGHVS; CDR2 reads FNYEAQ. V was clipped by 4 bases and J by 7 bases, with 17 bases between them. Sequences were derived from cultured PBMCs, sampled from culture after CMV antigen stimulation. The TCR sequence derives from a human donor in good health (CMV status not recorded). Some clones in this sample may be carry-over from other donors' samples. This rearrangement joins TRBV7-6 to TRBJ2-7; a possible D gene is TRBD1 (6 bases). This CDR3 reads CASSSTGFFGEQYF. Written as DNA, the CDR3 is TGTGCCAGCAGCTCGACAGGTTTCTTTGGGGAGCAGTACTTC.